Reported below is one T cell receptor beta chain. As for treatment: oral pan-JAK inhibitor, 5-10 mg twice daily. This record comes from a study of CD8+ T cells in alopecia areata. TCR sequencing used cDNA made by reverse transcription of extracted RNA. Profiling relied on immunoSEQ multiplex PCR, and the TCRdb table lists in-frame clones only, not all of them. The sample has more than 90,000 clones; 50% to 60% are singletons. The germline V gene has CDR1 SGHTA and CDR2 FQGTGA. CDR3 size: 13 residues. V lost 5 bases to trimming and J lost 4 bases, with 8 bases between them. The chain links TRBV7-3 to TRBJ2-2; D unclear. This specimen consisted of CD8+ T cells sorted from blood, obtained at approximately week 61, from a patient treated with tofacitinib. The TCR was taken from a human donor with alopecia areata. CDR3 residues: CASSRKGTGELFF. CDR3 coding DNA: TGTGCCAGCAGCCGCAAGGGCACCGGGGAGCTGTTTTTT.